This T cell receptor beta chain was captured by sequencing in a study of technical replicates of blood from a handful of donors (dated by TCRdb to the late 2010s). The library was made by the immunoSEQ multiplex PCR assay. TCRdb carries this immuneACCESS record with in-frame sequences only. Its versions omit some clonotypes, under half of them owing to an unresolved V gene in the studies checked, with the rest unexplained. The sample data list over 90,000 clones, and 95% of these were observed just once. Jointly, the top ten make up 0.2% to 0.25% of the sample. V is pruned by 4 bases and J by 6 bases, leaving 12 bases of the junction without a gene match. The CDR3 runs 17 residues from the cysteine to the phenylalanine. Only CDR3 DNA remains: 51 bases, in frame from the first base. The germline V gene specifies SGHRS as CDR1 and YFSETQ as CDR2. As concerns this clone: This clone's antigen is unknown. No base qualities exist here, and no much larger clone lies one base off it.

Sequencing used T cells isolated from PBMCs. The V gene is TRBV5-1 and the J gene is TRBJ2-3; 12 bases in the junction line up with TRBD2. This TCR came from a human donor in good health. The bases read TGCGCCAGCAGCGCCCTCAGGGAGCTAGCGGGGGGGGATACGCAGTATTTT. This gives the protein CASSALRELAGGDTQYF.